This TCR beta chain came from a study of blood T cell repertoires in COVID-19. Authors' methods: Quantification of nucleated cells was approximated via reference gene primer amplification. The repertoire was sequenced with immunoSEQ multiplex PCR; TCRdb's copy has only in-frame clones and lacks some. Clonal size and the V and J genes are those of that table, whereas D and trimming came from the DNA. The data show 250,000 to 300,000 clones, approximately 87% seen once. V gave up 3 bases and J gave up 1 base, with 12 bases separating them. The CDR3 runs to 16 residues. CDR1 and CDR2 (germline): SEHNR, FQNEAQ (reference sequence).

The genes are TRBV7-9 and TRBJ2-2; TRBD2 is a possible D gene (6 bases). This TCR was sampled from a woman aged 25 to 39 with COVID-19, enrolled during active disease. Sequenced: peripheral blood. The CDR3 region has the DNA TGTGCCAGCAGCTTTGAACTAGCTGAGAACACCGGGGAGCTGTTTTTT. Protein product: CASSFELAENTGELFF.